One sample yielded the 18 T cell receptor beta chains listed below, sequenced in a study of OX40 agonist ivuxolimab in advanced cancers. Libraries came from the immunoSEQ multiplex PCR assay. TCRdb carries this immuneACCESS record with in-frame sequences only. Its versions omit some clonotypes, under half of them owing to an unresolved V gene in the studies checked, with the rest unexplained. This sample has 70,000 to 80,000 clones in its table, and 93% of those were observed once. The top ten clonotypes cover roughly 6.7% of the sample. The sequencing used CD4+ or CD8+ T cells sorted from blood, collected in a trial of the OX40 agonist ivuxolimab. The receptors come from an adult with an advanced solid tumor such as melanoma, head and neck, liver or kidney cancer.

The chain joins TRBV7-9 to TRBJ2-3; D possibly corresponds to TRBD1 (5 bases). The CDR3 contains 16 residues. Trimming left V 5 bases short and J 1 base short, with 16 bases between. Per germline, CDR1 SEHNR and CDR2 FQNEAQ (reference sequence). The CDR3 region has the DNA TGTGCCAGCAGCCTAGGTCAGGGTTGGGGCACAGATACGCAGTATTTT. Translated, it gives CASSLGQGWGTDTQYF.

V and J are TRBV4-1 and TRBJ2-7; 7 positions match TRBD1. The CDR3 spans 16 residues. Looked up from germline, CDR1 is MGHRA and CDR2 is YSYEKL. The J segment lost 4 bases and the V segment lost 0 bases, leaving 9 bases of the junction unmatched. DNA of the CDR3: TGCGCCAGCAGCCAAGAAGAGACAGGGAGCTTTTACGAGCAGTACTTC. It translates to CASSQEETGSFYEQYF.

The chain employs TRBV4-3 and TRBJ2-7; perhaps TRBD1 as D (6 bases). The CDR3 consists of 15 residues. Germline CDR1 is LGHNA and CDR2 is YSLEER. V was cut by 4 bases and J by 1 base, with 14 bases left in between. The CDR3 DNA reads as TGCGCCAGCAGCCTGTACAGGGAAGAGTCCTACGAGCAGTACTTC. It codes for CASSLYREESYEQYF.

This sequence joins TRBV9 and TRBJ1-3; D is undetermined. The CDR3 extends over 13 amino acids. Germline CDR1 and CDR2: SGDLS and YYNGEE. Trimming left V 2 bases short and J 5 bases short, with 8 bases between. The CDR3 protein is CASSVGSRNTIYF. The CDR3 nucleotides read TGTGCCAGCAGCGTTGGGTCGAGAAACACCATATATTTT.

The chain is built from TRBV4-1 and TRBJ1-2, with a tentative D call TRBD1 (5 bases). The CDR3 is 16 amino acids. From germline, CDR1 is MGHRA and CDR2 YSYEKL. V was trimmed by 4 bases and J by 8 bases, leaving 23 bases between them. DNA of the CDR3: TGCGCCAGCAGCCCCGTACTTACCACAGTCGGGGCAGGCTACACCTTC. Translating it yields CASSPVLTTVGAGYTF.

The rearrangement links TRBV9 to TRBJ1-1; TRBD1 aligns across 8 bases. Germline CDR1 SGDLS, CDR2 YYNGEE. The CDR3 sequence is 16 residues long. Trimming took 4 bases from V and 11 from J; bases not matched to a gene: 19. The DNA for the CDR3 is TGTGCCAGCAGCCCCCACCTATCGGGACGGGACAGGATGGCTTTCTTT. Amino acid sequence: CASSPHLSGRDRMAFF.

The chain links TRBV27 to TRBJ2-3; D unclear. The V and J ends lost 5 bases and 0 bases respectively, with 9 bases between them. Germline loops: CDR1 MNHEY, CDR2 SMNVEV (reference sequence). This CDR3 has 14 residues. The CDR3 loop is CASSPLLSTDTQYF. CDR3 nucleotide sequence: TGTGCCAGCAGTCCTCTCCTCAGCACAGATACGCAGTATTTT.

This sequence joins TRBV19 and TRBJ2-2, with D perhaps assigned TRBD1 or TRBD2 (5 bases each). CDR1 LNHDA and CDR2 SQIVND come from the germline V gene (reference sequence). V lost 1 base and J lost 1, with 10 bases in between. CDR3 length: 16 residues. The DNA for the CDR3 is TGTGCCAGTAGTATAGTTGGGGGAGTGAACACCGGGGAGCTGTTTTTT. This encodes CASSIVGGVNTGELFF.

This chain links TRBV28 with TRBJ1-1; D unresolved. The V end was cut by 2 bases, the J end by 3 bases, with 1 base between. The V gene's germline CDR1 is MDHEN and CDR2 SYDVKM. The CDR3 covers 11 residues. The CDR3 region has the DNA TGTGCCAGCAGTTTAGACACTGAAGCTTTCTTT. Translated: CASSLDTEAFF. Complete variable domain (other parts from reference TRBV28 and TRBJ1-1): DVKVTQSSRYLVKRTGEKVFLECVQDMDHENMFWYRQDPGLGLRLIYFSYDVKMKEKGDIPEGYSVSREKKERFSLILESASTNQTSMYLCASSLDTEAFFGQGTRLTVV.

The V gene is TRBV28, the J gene TRBJ2-7; D is ambiguous. This CDR3 is built from 12 residues. Trimming cost V 6 bases and J 0 bases, with 6 bases left between them. CDR1 MDHEN and CDR2 SYDVKM come from the germline V gene. CDR3 DNA sequence: TGTGCCAGCAGCCCGAGCTCCTACGAGCAGTACTTC. This encodes CASSPSSYEQYF.

The V gene is TRBV19, the J gene TRBJ2-3, with no clear D. V was cut by 3 bases and J by 5 bases, with 9 bases left in between. The CDR3 contains 13 residues. CDR1 LNHDA and CDR2 SQIVND come from the germline V gene (reference sequence). The CDR3 DNA is TGTGCCAGTAGTATCGTCCCTAAAGATACGCAGTATTTT. Protein sequence: CASSIVPKDTQYF. Based on the CDR3 plus reference TRBV19 and TRBJ2-3, the full variable domain is DGGITQSPKYLFRKEGQNVTLSCEQNLNHDAMYWYRQDPGQGLRLIYYSQIVNDFQKGDIAEGYSVSREKKESFPLTVTSAQKNPTAFYLCASSIVPKDTQYFGPGTRLTVL.

The sample holds one count of this clone. V is TRBV19 and J is TRBJ2-7, with a tentative D call TRBD2 (5 bases). In germline, CDR1 is LNHDA, CDR2 SQIVND (reference sequence). V lost 6 bases, J lost 0 bases, and 9 bases lay in between. The CDR3 totals 13 residues. The CDR3 nucleotides are TGTGCCAGTAGGACTGGGAGCTCCTACGAGCAGTACTTC. Its protein product is CASRTGSSYEQYF.

The chain links TRBV9 to TRBJ2-3; unclear D gene. Germline V CDR1 and CDR2: SGDLS, YYNGEE. The CDR3 covers 14 residues. Trimming shortened V by 3 bases and J by 2 bases, and 10 bases separated the two germline ends. Here the CDR3 reads CASSADSNTDTQYF. The DNA of the CDR3 is TGTGCCAGCAGCGCCGATAGTAACACAGATACGCAGTATTTT.

The chain links TRBV27 to TRBJ1-5, with a tentative D call TRBD1 (6 bases). The CDR3 contains 16 residues. Trimming took 1 base from V and 1 from J, leaving 11 bases between them. CDR1 MNHEY and CDR2 SMNVEV come from the germline V gene (reference sequence). CDR3 in DNA: TGTGCCAGCAGTTTATATTGGACAGCGAGCAATCAGCCCCAGCATTTT. Encoded protein: CASSLYWTASNQPQHF.

As concerns this clone: At the DNA level, this CDR3 is encoded by other sequences in the same sample as well. The V call is TRBV6-5, the J call TRBJ2-2, with D unresolved. Germline V lookup: CDR1 MNHEY, CDR2 SVGAGI. The CDR3 has 15 amino acids. Trimming removed 2 bases from V and 1 base from J, with 8 bases in between. CDR3 in amino acids: CASSYGSVNTGELFF. The DNA for the CDR3 is TGTGCCAGCAGTTACGGGTCCGTGAACACCGGGGAGCTGTTTTTT.

The J gene is TRBJ1-1, the V gene TRBV11-2; weak D call: TRBD1 (5 bases). CDR3 length: 14 amino acids. V lost 5 bases to trimming and J lost 2 bases, with 12 bases between them. In germline, CDR1 is SGHAT, CDR2 FQNNGV. CDR3 coding DNA: TGTGCCAGCAGCCGTACCCAGGGTAACACTGAAGCTTTCTTT. This gives the protein CASSRTQGNTEAFF.

The V gene is TRBV29-1, the J gene TRBJ2-3; the D is unclear. Trimming shortened V by 3 bases and J by 0 bases, and 13 bases separated the two germline ends. CDR1 and CDR2 from the germline V gene are SQVTM and ANQGSEA. The CDR3 runs 15 residues. The CDR3 loop is CSVDVWISSTDTQYF. DNA for the CDR3: TGCAGCGTTGATGTTTGGATTTCTAGCACAGATACGCAGTATTTT.

The chain combines TRBV5-4 with TRBJ2-7; 11 bases fit TRBD2. The CDR3 covers 16 residues. Looked up from germline, CDR1 is SGHNT and CDR2 is YYREEE (reference sequence). The V gene end was trimmed by 0 bases and the J gene end by 3 bases; junction bases not matched to a gene: 5. CDR3 nucleotide sequence: TGTGCCAGCAGCTTGGTCCCTAGCGGGGGGTACTACGAGCAGTACTTC. Amino acids: CASSLVPSGGYYEQYF.